This T cell receptor beta chain emerged from a study of OX40 agonist ivuxolimab in advanced cancers. Looking at the study overall: Mean age approximately 61 years, range about 23 to 79; 82.7% male. A partial response was reached by three patients: one with hepatocellular carcinoma and two with cutaneous melanoma.

Study findings and constraints: CD4+ and CD8+ blood T cells expanded clonally by week 6 at 0.1 to 3.0 mg/kg. Average numbers of expanded clones were greater in CD8+ T cells than in CD4+.

On this clone itself: What it binds is unknown.

The CDR3 extends over 12 amino acids. Per germline, CDR1 MNHEY and CDR2 SMNVEV (reference sequence). The V gene end was trimmed by 10 bases and the J gene end by 8 bases; junction bases not matched to a gene: 8. The method was immunoSEQ multiplex PCR; TCRdb's version includes in-frame clones alone and lacks a portion of them. The profile shows about 73,000 clones, more than 80% of them singletons. The chain uses TRBV27 and TRBJ2-1; TRBD2 matches at 7 bases. The sequencing used CD4+ or CD8+ T cells sorted from blood, collected in a trial of the OX40 agonist ivuxolimab. This TCR came from an adult with an advanced solid tumor such as melanoma, head and neck, liver or kidney cancer. This CDR3 reads CATRGEADEQFF. As DNA, the CDR3 is TGTGCCACCCGGGGGGAGGCTGATGAGCAGTTCTTC.